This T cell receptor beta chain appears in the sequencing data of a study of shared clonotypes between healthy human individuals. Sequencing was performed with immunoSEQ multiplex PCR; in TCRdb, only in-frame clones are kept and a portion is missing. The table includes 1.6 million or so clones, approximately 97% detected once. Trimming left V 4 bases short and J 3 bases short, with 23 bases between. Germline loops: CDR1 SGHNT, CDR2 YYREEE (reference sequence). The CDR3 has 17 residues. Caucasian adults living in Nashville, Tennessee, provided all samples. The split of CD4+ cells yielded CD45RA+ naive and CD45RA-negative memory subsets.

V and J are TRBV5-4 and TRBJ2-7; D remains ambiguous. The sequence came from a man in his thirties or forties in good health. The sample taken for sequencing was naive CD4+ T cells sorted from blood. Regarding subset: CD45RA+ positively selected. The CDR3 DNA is TGTGCCAGCAGCCCCGGGCCGAGGACCGTAAGAAGCTACGAGCAGTACTTC. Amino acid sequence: CASSPGPRTVRSYEQYF. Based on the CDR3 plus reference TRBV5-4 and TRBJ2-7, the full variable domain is ETGVTQSPTHLIKTRGQQVTLRCSSQSGHNTVSWYQQALGQGPQFIFQYYREEENGRGNFPPRFSGLQFPNYSSELNVNALELDDSALYLCASSPGPRTVRSYEQYFGPGTRLTVT.